The 17 T cell receptor beta chains reported below all come from one sample, sequenced in a study of shared clonotypes between healthy human individuals. Naive CD8 cells, CD45RO-negative and positively selected for CCR7, excluded terminally differentiated effector memory CD45RA+ cells. Repertoires were generated with immunoSEQ multiplex PCR, while TCRdb's copy carries only in-frame clones and drops some. The table lists 2 million to 2.5 million clones, 85% to 95% of them singletons. Sequenced material: naive CD8+ T cells sorted from blood. The receptors here all came from a man aged 18-30 years in good health.

V and J are TRBV7-9 and TRBJ2-7; the D gene is possibly TRBD2 (5 bases). V was cut by 9 bases and J by 6 bases, with 15 bases left in between. In germline, CDR1 is SEHNR, CDR2 FQNEAQ (reference sequence). This CDR3 region has 12 residues. The CDR3, as DNA: TGTGCCAGGCGGCCGGGGTTCGGCGAGCAGTACTTC. Protein sequence: CARRPGFGEQYF.

The chain is built from TRBV29-1 and TRBJ2-3, with TRBD2 matching over 7 bases. Germline CDR1 is SQVTM and CDR2 is ANQGSEA. CDR3 length: 14 amino acids. V was pared by 0 bases and J by 0 bases, with 0 bases of the junction left unmatched. This CDR3 is CSVEEGGSTDTQYF. CDR3 nucleotides: TGCAGCGTTGAAGAGGGGGGGAGCACAGATACGCAGTATTTT.

This chain uses TRBV5-6 with TRBJ1-2; D is uncertain. The germline V gene encodes CDR1 SGHDT and CDR2 YYEEEE. The CDR3 runs to 13 residues. Trimming took off 3 bases at V and 4 bases at J, with 10 bases between the two ends. The CDR3 protein is CASSSDGFYGYTF. CDR3 DNA: TGTGCCAGCAGCTCGGACGGATTCTATGGCTACACCTTC.

The V gene is TRBV7-6, the J gene TRBJ1-2; 12 bases map to TRBD1. V shed 4 bases, J shed 7 bases, and the junction held 4 bases outside the gene matches. The CDR3 spans 14 residues. Germline assignment: CDR1 SGHVS and CDR2 FNYEAQ. As DNA, the CDR3 is TGTGCCAGCAGCTCGGGACAGGGGGCCCCTGGCTACACCTTC. Translation gives CASSSGQGAPGYTF. Full variable domain (rest looked up from reference TRBV7-6 and TRBJ1-2): GAGVSQSPRYKVTKRGQDVALRCDPISGHVSLYWYRQALGQGPEFLTYFNYEAQQDKSGLPNDRFSAERPEGSISTLTIQRTEQRDSAMYRCASSSGQGAPGYTFGSGTRLTVV.

The gene calls are TRBV11-2 and TRBJ2-1, with D perhaps matching TRBD2 (6 bases). The CDR3 spans 15 residues. The V end was cut by 1 base, the J end by 5 bases, with 12 bases between. Per the germline V gene, CDR1 is SGHAT and CDR2 is FQNNGV. The CDR3 nucleotides read TGTGCCAGCAGCTTAGGATGGGACTTTCACAATGAGCAGTTCTTC. Its translation is CASSLGWDFHNEQFF.

This CDR3 is CASSLGLDSYEQYF. The DNA for the CDR3 is TGTGCCAGCAGCTTAGGGTTAGATTCCTACGAGCAGTACTTC. The chain recombines TRBV5-6 with TRBJ2-7; no definite D call. CDR1 and CDR2 (germline): SGHDT, YYEEEE. The CDR3 has 14 residues. V lost 2 bases, J lost 1 base, and 10 bases lay in between.

The chain uses TRBV9 and TRBJ2-7; 7 positions match TRBD1. The germline V gene has CDR1 SGDLS and CDR2 YYNGEE. CDR3 length: 15 amino acids. V shed 3 bases and J 0 bases; nucleotides not matched to a gene: 6. The chain's CDR3 is CASSAGGQNSYEQYF. CDR3 in DNA: TGTGCCAGCAGCGCTGGGGGACAGAACTCCTACGAGCAGTACTTC.

This chain links TRBV28 with TRBJ2-7; D tentatively fits TRBD1 or TRBD2 (5 bases each). From germline, CDR1 is MDHEN and CDR2 SYDVKM. The CDR3 is made up of 13 amino acids. Trimming took off 8 bases at V and 7 bases at J, with 18 bases between the two ends. Here the CDR3 DNA reads TGTGCCAGCCTCTTCGGGGCCCTCGGGGAGCAGTACTTC. Amino acid sequence: CASLFGALGEQYF.

The chain joins TRBV7-3 to TRBJ2-7; TRBD1 matches 10 bases. The J segment lost 7 bases and the V segment lost 5 bases, leaving 8 bases of the junction unmatched. CDR1 SGHTA and CDR2 FQGTGA come from the germline V gene. The CDR3 contains 14 residues. CDR3 residues: CASSLGTGVQEQYF. In DNA form, the CDR3 reads TGTGCCAGCAGCCTAGGGACAGGGGTTCAGGAGCAGTACTTC.

This sequence joins TRBV18 and TRBJ1-1, with 8 bases lining up with TRBD1. CDR1 and CDR2 (germline): KGHSH, LQKENI. V was clipped by 2 bases and J by 10 bases; unmatched bases: 12. The CDR3 runs to 15 residues. The CDR3 DNA sequence: TGTGCCAGCTCACCAAGTTTTGCGACAGGGGATCGAGCTTTCTTT. Its translation is CASSPSFATGDRAFF.

The rearrangement uses TRBV5-1 and TRBJ1-2; a possible D gene is TRBD1 (6 bases). The CDR3 sequence is 18 residues long. The germline CDR1 and CDR2 sequences are SGHRS and YFSETQ. V shed 0 bases and J shed 0 bases, with 18 bases lying between them. The CDR3 here is CASSLEPPQGLANYGYTF. The CDR3 DNA reads TGCGCCAGCAGCTTGGAGCCCCCACAGGGTCTGGCTAACTATGGCTACACCTTC.

The rearrangement links TRBV9 to TRBJ2-1; D is unclear. CDR1 is SGDLS and CDR2 is YYNGEE in the germline V gene. The V and J ends lost 0 bases and 4 bases respectively, with 11 bases between them. The CDR3 has 15 amino acids. CDR3 sequence (DNA): TGTGCCAGCAGCGTAGTAGGCGCTCAATACAATGAGCAGTTCTTC. Residues: CASSVVGAQYNEQFF.

This clone came up once. The V and J genes are TRBV13 and TRBJ2-3; 7 bases match TRBD1. V dropped 5 bases and J dropped 5; count of bases not matched to a gene: 4. The CDR3 length is 13 residues. Germline V gene data show CDR1 as PRHDT and CDR2 as FYEKMQ (reference sequence). The CDR3 DNA reads TGTGCCAGCAGCCCTAGGACAGGAGATACGCAGTATTTT. Translated, it gives CASSPRTGDTQYF. Using reference TRBV13 and TRBJ2-3 for the parts outside the CDR3, the full variable domain is AAGVIQSPRHLIKEKRETATLKCYPIPRHDTVYWYQQGPGQDPQFLISFYEKMQSDKGSIPDRFSAQQFSDYHSELNMSSLELGDSALYFCASSPRTGDTQYFGPGTRLTVL.

This chain connects TRBV5-6 to TRBJ2-1; D gene ambiguous. This CDR3 has 15 amino acids. The germline V gene encodes CDR1 SGHDT and CDR2 YYEEEE. V lost 0 bases and J 8 bases, leaving 15 bases between the germline ends. CDR3 in DNA: TGTGCCAGCAGCTTGGCCGGGTGGACCCCCTATGAGCAGTTCTTC. Translating it yields CASSLAGWTPYEQFF.

The chain joins TRBV29-1 to TRBJ2-7; perhaps TRBD1 as D (5 bases). The CDR3 sequence is 13 residues long. In germline, CDR1 is SQVTM, CDR2 ANQGSEA. With 6 bases removed from V and 3 bases from J, the gap between germline ends came to 15 bases. The CDR3 here is CSVSTQGGYEQYF. The CDR3 DNA reads as TGCAGCGTATCCACGCAGGGTGGCTACGAGCAGTACTTC.

Note on this clone: Other DNA sequences in this specimen translate into the identical CDR3. This chain links TRBV5-1 with TRBJ2-1, with 8 bases lining up with TRBD2. The ends lost 4 bases at V and 5 bases at J; junction bases unmatched: 8. The CDR3 has 15 amino acids. CDR1 SGHRS and CDR2 YFSETQ come from the germline V gene. The CDR3 DNA is TGCGCCAGCAGCCTAGGAACTAGCGGCGACAATGAGCAGTTCTTC. This translates into CASSLGTSGDNEQFF. The whole variable domain, filled in from reference TRBV5-1 and TRBJ2-1, reads KAGVTQTPRYLIKTRGQQVTLSCSPISGHRSVSWYQQTPGQGLQFLFEYFSETQRNKGNFPGRFSGRQFSNSRSEMNVSTLELGDSALYLCASSLGTSGDNEQFFGPGTRLTVL.

In this sample, this clone turned up once. J is TRBJ2-7 and V is TRBV27; possible D gene TRBD1, 6 bases. V lost 8 bases and J lost 2, with 19 bases in between. From germline, CDR1 is MNHEY and CDR2 SMNVEV (reference sequence). The CDR3 loop spans 15 amino acids. The CDR3 here is CASRHQQGVPYEQYF. The CDR3 DNA reads as TGTGCCAGCCGTCATCAACAGGGAGTTCCCTACGAGCAGTACTTC.